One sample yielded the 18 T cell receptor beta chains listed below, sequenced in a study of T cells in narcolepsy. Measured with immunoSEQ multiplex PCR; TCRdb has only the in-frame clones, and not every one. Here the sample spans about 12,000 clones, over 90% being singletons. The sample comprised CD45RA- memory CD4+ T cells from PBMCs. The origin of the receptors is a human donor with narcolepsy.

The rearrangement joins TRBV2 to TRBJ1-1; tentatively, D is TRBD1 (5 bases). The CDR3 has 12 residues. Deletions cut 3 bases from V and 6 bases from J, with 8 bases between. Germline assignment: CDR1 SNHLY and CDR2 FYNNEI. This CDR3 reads CASSDRDAEAFF. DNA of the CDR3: TGTGCCAGCAGTGACAGGGACGCTGAAGCTTTCTTT.

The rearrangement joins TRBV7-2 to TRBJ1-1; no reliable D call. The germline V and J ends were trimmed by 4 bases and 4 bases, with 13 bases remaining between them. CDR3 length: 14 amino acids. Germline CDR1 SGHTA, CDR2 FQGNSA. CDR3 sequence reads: CASSSRWGGTEAFF. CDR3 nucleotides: TGTGCCAGCAGCTCCCGTTGGGGTGGCACTGAAGCTTTCTTT.

The CDR3 bases are TGTGCCAGCAGCTTAAGGTCGCGGGAGGGCCTCAATGAGCAGTTCTTC. Its protein product is CASSLRSREGLNEQFF. The chain couples TRBV11-3 to TRBJ2-1; 9 bases match TRBD2. This CDR3 is 16 amino acids long. Losses at the gene ends were 2 bases for V and 6 bases for J; bases not matched to a gene: 8. The germline gives CDR1 SGHNT, CDR2 YENEEA. The complete variable domain, with remaining parts taken from reference TRBV11-3 and TRBJ2-1, reads EAGVVQSPRYKIIEKKQPVAFWCNPISGHNTLYWYLQNLGQGPELLIRYENEEAVDDSQLPKDRFSAERLKGVDSTLKIQPAELGDSAVYLCASSLRSREGLNEQFFGPGTRLTVL.

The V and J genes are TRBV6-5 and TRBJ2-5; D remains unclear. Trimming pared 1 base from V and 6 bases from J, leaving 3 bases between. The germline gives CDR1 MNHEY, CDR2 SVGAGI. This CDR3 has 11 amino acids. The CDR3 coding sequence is TGTGCCAGCAGTTACTTCCAGACCCAGTACTTC. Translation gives CASSYFQTQYF.

CDR3 coding DNA: TGCGCCAGCAGCATAGGTGGTGGAAACACCATATATTTT. Protein product: CASSIGGGNTIYF. The chain uses TRBV5-1 and TRBJ1-3; no reliable D call. CDR1 and CDR2 from the germline V gene are SGHRS and YFSETQ. The CDR3 has 13 amino acids. V lost 4 bases, J lost 3 bases, and 8 bases lay in between.

The CDR3 region is CAWSVTAGRGEKLFF. CDR3 DNA sequence: TGTGCCTGGAGTGTAACGGCGGGAAGGGGTGAAAAACTGTTTTTT. The genes are TRBV30 and TRBJ1-4; possibly TRBD1 for D (5 bases). This CDR3 region has 15 residues. Germline-derived CDR1 and CDR2 are GTSNPN and SVGIG (reference sequence). The V end was cut by 0 bases, the J end by 7 bases, with 15 bases between.

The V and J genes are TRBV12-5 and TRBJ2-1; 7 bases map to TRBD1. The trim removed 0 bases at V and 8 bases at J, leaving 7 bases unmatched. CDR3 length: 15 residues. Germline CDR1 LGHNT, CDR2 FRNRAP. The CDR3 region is CASGLVLGQDYEQFF. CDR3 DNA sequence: TGTGCTAGTGGTTTGGTACTTGGACAGGACTATGAGCAGTTCTTC. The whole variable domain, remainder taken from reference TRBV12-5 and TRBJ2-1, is DARVTQTPRHKVTEMGQEVTMRCQPILGHNTVFWYRQTMMQGLELLAYFRNRAPLDDSGMPKDRFSAEMPDATLATLKIQPSEPRDSAVYFCASGLVLGQDYEQFFGPGTRLTVL.

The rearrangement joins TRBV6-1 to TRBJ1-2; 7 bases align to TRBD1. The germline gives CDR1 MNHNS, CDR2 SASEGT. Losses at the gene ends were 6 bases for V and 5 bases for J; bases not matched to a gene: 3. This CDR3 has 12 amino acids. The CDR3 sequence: CASSGTDYGYTF. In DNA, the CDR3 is TGTGCCAGCAGCGGGACAGATTATGGCTACACCTTC.

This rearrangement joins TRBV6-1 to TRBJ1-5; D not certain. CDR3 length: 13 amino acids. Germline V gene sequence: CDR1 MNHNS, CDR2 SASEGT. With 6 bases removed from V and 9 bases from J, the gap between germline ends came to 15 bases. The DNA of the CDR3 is TGTGCCAGCAGGACCGGGGTATGGCGGCCCCAGCATTTT. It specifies CASRTGVWRPQHF.

CDR3 in amino acids: CASSLSTGGMGEKLFF. The CDR3 DNA reads TGTGCCAGCAGCCTCTCGACAGGGGGAATGGGAGAAAAACTGTTTTTT. V gene TRBV4-2 combines with J gene TRBJ1-4, with TRBD1 matching over 9 bases. This CDR3 contains 16 residues. The trim removed 4 bases at V and 8 bases at J, leaving 11 bases unmatched. Looked up from germline, CDR1 is LGHNA and CDR2 is YNFKEQ.

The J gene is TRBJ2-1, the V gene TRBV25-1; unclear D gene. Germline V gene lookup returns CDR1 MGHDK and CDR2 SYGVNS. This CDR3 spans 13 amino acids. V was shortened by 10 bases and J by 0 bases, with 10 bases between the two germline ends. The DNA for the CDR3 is TGTGCCACCGTAGGGTACTCCTACAATGAGCAGTTCTTC. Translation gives CATVGYSYNEQFF. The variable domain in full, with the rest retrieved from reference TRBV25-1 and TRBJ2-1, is EADIYQTPRYLVIGTGKKITLECSQTMGHDKMYWYQQDPGMELHLIHYSYGVNSTEKGDLSSESTVSRIRTEHFPLTLESARPSHTSQYLCATVGYSYNEQFFGPGTRLTVL.

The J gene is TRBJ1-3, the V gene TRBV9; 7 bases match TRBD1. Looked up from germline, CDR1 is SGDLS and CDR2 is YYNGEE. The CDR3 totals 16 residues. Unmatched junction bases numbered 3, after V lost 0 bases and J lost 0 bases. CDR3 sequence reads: CASSVEGQFSGNTIYF. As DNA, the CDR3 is TGTGCCAGCAGCGTAGAGGGACAGTTCTCTGGAAACACCATATATTTT.

The CDR3 loop reads CASTQGSNSYNEQFF. The CDR3 region has the DNA TGTGCCAGCACTCAGGGGTCCAACTCCTACAATGAGCAGTTCTTC. The V and J genes are TRBV6-1 and TRBJ2-1; D possibly corresponds to TRBD1 (6 bases). Germline loops: CDR1 MNHNS, CDR2 SASEGT. The CDR3 covers 15 residues. Trimming took 7 bases from V and 0 from J, leaving 13 bases between them.

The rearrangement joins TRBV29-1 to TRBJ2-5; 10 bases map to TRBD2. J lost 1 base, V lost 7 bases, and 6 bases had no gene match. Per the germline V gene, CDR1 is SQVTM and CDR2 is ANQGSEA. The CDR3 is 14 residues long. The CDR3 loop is CSGGRTSGQETQYF. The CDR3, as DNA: TGCAGCGGAGGTAGGACTAGCGGCCAAGAGACCCAGTACTTC.

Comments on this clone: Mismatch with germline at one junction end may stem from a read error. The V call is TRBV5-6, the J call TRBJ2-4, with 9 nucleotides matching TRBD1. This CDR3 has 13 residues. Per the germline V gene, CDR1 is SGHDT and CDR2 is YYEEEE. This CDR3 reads CASSFNELRDRAF. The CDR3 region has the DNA TGTGCCAGCAGCTTCAATGAACTTCGGGACAGGGCCTTC.

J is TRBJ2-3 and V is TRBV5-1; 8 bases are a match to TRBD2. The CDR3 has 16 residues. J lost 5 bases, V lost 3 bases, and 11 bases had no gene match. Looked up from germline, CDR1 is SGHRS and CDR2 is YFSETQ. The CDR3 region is CASSSTSGSFQDTQYF. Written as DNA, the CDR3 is TGCGCCAGCAGCTCGACAAGCGGGAGCTTTCAAGATACGCAGTATTTT.

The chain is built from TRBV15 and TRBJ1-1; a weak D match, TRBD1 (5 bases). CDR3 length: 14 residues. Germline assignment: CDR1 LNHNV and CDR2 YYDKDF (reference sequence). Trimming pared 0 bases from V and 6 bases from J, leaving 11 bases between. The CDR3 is CATSRELGDAEAFF. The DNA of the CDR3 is TGTGCCACCAGCAGAGAACTGGGGGACGCTGAAGCTTTCTTT.

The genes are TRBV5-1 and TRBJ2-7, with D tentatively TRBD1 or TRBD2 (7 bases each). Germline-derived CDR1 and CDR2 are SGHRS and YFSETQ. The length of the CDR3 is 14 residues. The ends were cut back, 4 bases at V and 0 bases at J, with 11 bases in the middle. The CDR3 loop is CASSRGDSSYEQYF. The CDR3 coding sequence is TGCGCCAGCAGCCGGGGGGACAGCTCCTACGAGCAGTACTTC.